Shown below are 15 T cell receptor beta chains from a single sample sequenced in a study of Tregs in tolerant kidney transplant recipients (dated by TCRdb to about 2019). The library was made by the immunoSEQ multiplex PCR assay. TCRdb holds this immuneACCESS table with in-frame rearrangements only. Some clones are missing; in checked studies, unresolved V genes explain under half, and the rest has no known cause. In all, the sample holds under 100,000 clones, and around 90% of those were seen once. Approximately 4.8% of the sample is in the top ten clones. What was sequenced was CD8+ T cells from blood. The receptors were sampled from a human donor in good health.

CDR3 coding DNA: TGTGCCAGCAGTTACACAATAGGGGGACCCCTTTTCGAGCAGTACTTC. Translated, it gives CASSYTIGGPLFEQYF. The rearrangement uses TRBV6-5 and TRBJ2-7; D possibly corresponds to TRBD1 (6 bases). CDR1 is MNHEY and CDR2 is SVGAGI in the germline V gene. V was shortened by 2 bases and J by 6 bases, with 20 bases between the two germline ends. CDR3 size: 16 residues.

The V call is TRBV14, the J call TRBJ2-1; D is ambiguous. Looked up from germline, CDR1 is SGHDN and CDR2 is FVKESK. Trimming took 4 bases from V and 4 from J, leaving 8 bases between them. The CDR3 loop spans 13 amino acids. CDR3 loop: CASSPEGYNEQFF. The DNA for the CDR3 is TGTGCCAGCAGCCCAGAAGGGTACAATGAGCAGTTCTTC.

This clone was seen more than once but under ten times. V gene TRBV27 combines with J gene TRBJ1-5; TRBD1 might be the D (6 bases). This CDR3 spans 13 amino acids. Trimming took off 10 bases at V and 4 bases at J, with 14 bases between the two ends. Germline CDR1 and CDR2: MNHEY and SMNVEV (reference sequence). CDR3 nucleotide sequence: TGTGCCACCCGAGCGGGGGCGAATCAGCCCCAGCATTTT. As protein: CATRAGANQPQHF.

The rearrangement uses TRBV10-3 and TRBJ1-5; D gene ambiguous. This CDR3 has 13 amino acids. Germline assignment: CDR1 ENHRY and CDR2 SYGVKD. V was shortened by 6 bases and J by 0 bases, with 6 bases between the two germline ends. CDR3 nucleotides: TGTGCCATCAGAGACGGTAGCAATCAGCCCCAGCATTTT. Its protein is CAIRDGSNQPQHF.

The chain has TRBV5-4 and TRBJ1-2; D possibly corresponds to TRBD1 (6 bases). Germline CDR1 SGHNT, CDR2 YYREEE (reference sequence). With 2 bases removed from V and 11 bases from J, the gap between germline ends came to 13 bases. The CDR3 runs 12 residues. CDR3 residues: CASSFGGGDYTF. Written as DNA, the CDR3 is TGTGCCAGCAGCTTCGGGGGCGGGGATTACACCTTC.

This chain connects TRBV5-1 to TRBJ2-3; no clear D. Germline CDR1 and CDR2: SGHRS and YFSETQ. With 4 bases removed from V and 1 base from J, the gap between germline ends came to 10 bases. There are 14 residues in the CDR3. The CDR3 is CASSLFPGTDTQYF. In DNA, the CDR3 is TGCGCCAGCAGCCTCTTTCCGGGCACAGATACGCAGTATTTT.

The sample holds one count of this clone. The genes are TRBV11-2 and TRBJ1-1; perhaps TRBD1 as D (5 bases). The CDR3 length is 15 residues. From germline, CDR1 is SGHAT and CDR2 FQNNGV. V shed 3 bases and J shed 5 bases, with 16 bases lying between them. CDR3 residues: CASSLRSAGLTEAFF. The CDR3, as DNA: TGTGCCAGCAGCTTGAGGTCAGCAGGGCTGACTGAAGCTTTCTTT.

V and J are TRBV7-2 and TRBJ2-1; D gene uncertain. With 1 base removed from V and 7 bases from J, the gap between germline ends came to 8 bases. This CDR3 comprises 13 residues. The germline V gene has CDR1 SGHTA and CDR2 FQGNSA. This CDR3 reads CASSLGETNEQFF. Here the CDR3 DNA reads TGTGCCAGCAGCTTAGGAGAGACAAATGAGCAGTTCTTC.

The genes are TRBV2 and TRBJ2-5; 7 positions match TRBD1. The V segment lost 4 bases and the J segment 2 bases; nucleotides outside the gene matches: 7. The length of the CDR3 is 15 residues. Germline V gene data show CDR1 as SNHLY and CDR2 as FYNNEI. CDR3 residues: CASSGRQGRQETQYF. The CDR3 coding sequence is TGTGCCAGCAGTGGGCGACAGGGCCGACAAGAGACCCAGTACTTC.

The J gene is TRBJ2-5, the V gene TRBV7-8; 7 nucleotides match TRBD1. Unmatched junction bases numbered 9, after V lost 4 bases and J lost 4 bases. Germline V gene sequence: CDR1 SGHVS, CDR2 FQNEAQ. This CDR3 has 15 residues. CDR3 DNA: TGTGCCAGCAGCTGGGCAGGGGGTGCTGGAGAGACCCAGTACTTC. Its protein product is CASSWAGGAGETQYF.

The chain couples TRBV5-1 to TRBJ1-4; weak D call: TRBD1 (6 bases). Germline CDR1 and CDR2: SGHRS and YFSETQ. The V end lost 4 bases, the J end lost 3 bases, and 10 bases lay between the germline ends. The CDR3 extends over 14 amino acids. CDR3 sequence: CASSLTGANEKLFF. The CDR3 nucleotides are TGCGCCAGCAGCCTGACAGGCGCTAATGAAAAACTGTTTTTT.

The chain combines TRBV6-5 with TRBJ1-4, with unresolved D. The germline gives CDR1 MNHEY, CDR2 SVGAGI. This CDR3 is built from 15 residues. V lost 6 bases and J lost 8, with 19 bases in between. This CDR3 reads CASRNVRVPKEKLFF. The CDR3 nucleotides read TGTGCCAGCAGAAACGTCCGGGTTCCGAAGGAAAAACTGTTTTTT.

The chain links TRBV19 to TRBJ2-5, with 7 bases aligning to TRBD1. From germline, CDR1 is LNHDA and CDR2 SQIVND (reference sequence). V lost 4 bases, J lost 5 bases, and 13 bases stayed unmatched. This CDR3 region has 16 residues. The CDR3 is CASSTRTGGVWETQYF. CDR3 nucleotides: TGTGCCAGTAGTACAAGGACAGGTGGGGTTTGGGAGACCCAGTACTTC.

The chain is built from TRBV9 and TRBJ1-1; D is perhaps TRBD1 (6 bases). The length of the CDR3 is 11 residues. V lost 4 bases, J lost 8 bases, and 9 bases lay in between. Germline V gene data show CDR1 as SGDLS and CDR2 as YYNGEE. Here the CDR3 DNA reads TGTGCCAGCAGCTCCGGGACAGAAGCTTTCTTT. It is translated as CASSSGTEAFF.

The chain joins TRBV9 to TRBJ2-7, with a tentative D call TRBD1 (5 bases). The germline CDR1 and CDR2 sequences are SGDLS and YYNGEE. Trimming pared 3 bases from V and 7 bases from J, leaving 14 bases between. The CDR3 sequence is 13 residues long. This CDR3 is CASSEDSLREQYF. CDR3 nucleotide sequence: TGTGCCAGCAGCGAAGACAGTTTGAGAGAGCAGTACTTC. Using reference TRBV9 and TRBJ2-7 for the parts outside the CDR3, the full variable domain is DSGVTQTPKHLITATGQRVTLRCSPRSGDLSVYWYQQSLDQGLQFLIQYYNGEERAKGNILERFSAQQFPDLHSELNLSSLELGDSALYFCASSEDSLREQYFGPGTRLTVT.